Below, 27 T cell receptor beta chains from the same sample are listed, as sequenced in a study of cytomegalovirus exposure and HLA in healthy donors. The PCR ran on 60 Vbeta and 13 Jbeta primers. Assay used: immunoSEQ multiplex PCR; TCRdb lists only in-frame clones, some missing. The sample has fewer than 200,000 clones, more than 70% seen once. Sequencing was performed on PBMCs. The receptors were gathered from a man between 35 and 55 years old in good health and CMV-seropositive.

The chain has TRBV28 and TRBJ1-4; TRBD1 aligns across 7 bases. V shed 6 bases and J 11 bases; nucleotides not matched to a gene: 9. The CDR3 consists of 13 residues. Germline V CDR1 and CDR2: MDHEN, SYDVKM. The CDR3 DNA follows: TGTGCCAGCAGAAGGGACAGCACGGGGAAACTGTTTTTT. Translated, it gives CASRRDSTGKLFF.

The chain is built from TRBV19 and TRBJ2-2; 9 bases are a match to TRBD1. Per germline, CDR1 LNHDA and CDR2 SQIVND (reference sequence). V was pared by 3 bases and J by 3 bases, with 2 bases of the junction left unmatched. The CDR3 loop spans 15 amino acids. In nucleotides, the CDR3 is TGTGCCAGTAGTATCGGGACAGGGTACACCGGGGAGCTGTTTTTT. Translating gives CASSIGTGYTGELFF.

The chain links TRBV11-1 to TRBJ2-1; D is ambiguous. V shed 3 bases and J shed 2 bases, with 8 bases lying between them. Germline V lookup: CDR1 SGHAT, CDR2 FQDESV (reference sequence). This CDR3 contains 14 residues. The DNA for the CDR3 is TGTGCCAGCAGCTTCAGCGTTACCTACAATGAGCAGTTCTTC. Translation gives CASSFSVTYNEQFF.

This sequence joins TRBV18 and TRBJ1-2; no definite D call. The CDR3 has 14 amino acids. Trimming left V 2 bases short and J 8 bases short, with 15 bases between. CDR1 is KGHSH and CDR2 is LQKENI in the germline V gene. The CDR3: CASSPDISGSGYTF. The CDR3 DNA reads TGTGCCAGCTCACCAGATATATCGGGATCGGGCTACACCTTC.

There are a few counts of this clone. The CDR3 spells CASSSQPMNTEAFF. The CDR3 DNA follows: TGCGCCAGCAGTTCACAACCCATGAACACTGAAGCTTTCTTT. V usage is TRBV5-1 and J usage is TRBJ1-1; D call uncertain. Germline lookup yields CDR1 SGHRS and CDR2 YFSETQ. This CDR3 is built from 14 residues. Trimming left V 5 bases short and J 0 bases short, with 11 bases between.

The chain couples TRBV2 to TRBJ2-1; 9 nucleotides line up with TRBD2. CDR1 and CDR2 from the germline V gene are SNHLY and FYNNEI. The length of the CDR3 is 18 residues. With V trimmed by 7 bases and J by 2 bases, 15 bases remained unmatched. In nucleotides, the CDR3 is TGTGCCAGCAAGGGCCAGCGGGAGGCCGTATACGCCTACAATGAGCAGTTCTTC. It yields the protein CASKGQREAVYAYNEQFF.

The V call is TRBV5-1, the J call TRBJ2-7; TRBD1 is a possible D gene (6 bases). The germline V gene has CDR1 SGHRS and CDR2 YFSETQ. The CDR3 contains 15 residues. Trimming removed 4 bases from V and 6 bases from J, with 20 bases in between. The DNA for the CDR3 is TGCGCCAGCAGCGCCGGTTCCGGGACACCCACCGAGCAGTACTTC. Translated: CASSAGSGTPTEQYF.

The V call is TRBV28, the J call TRBJ1-4; D gene uncertain. The germline V gene encodes CDR1 MDHEN and CDR2 SYDVKM. CDR3 size: 12 residues. V lost 3 bases, J lost 10 bases, and 9 bases lay in between. The CDR3 bases are TGTGCCAGCAGTTTGGGGAGTGGAAAACTGTTTTTT. Its protein product is CASSLGSGKLFF.

This clone was counted between two and nine times. This chain joins TRBV27 and TRBJ2-7, with TRBD1 identical over 10 bases. The CDR3 runs 14 residues. V shed 5 bases, J shed 6 bases, and the junction held 7 bases outside the gene matches. The germline CDR1 and CDR2 sequences are MNHEY and SMNVEV (reference sequence). The CDR3 here is CASSAGTGEAEQYF. Here the CDR3 DNA reads TGTGCCAGCAGTGCCGGGACAGGGGAGGCCGAGCAGTACTTC.

This clone was detected only a few times. The chain links TRBV6-1 to TRBJ2-2; a possible D gene is TRBD1 (6 bases). Deletions cut 8 bases from V and 4 bases from J, with 14 bases between. Germline assignment: CDR1 MNHNS and CDR2 SASEGT. The CDR3 loop spans 14 amino acids. DNA of the CDR3: TGTGCCAGCGGGGAGCTAGGGGGCACCGGGGAGCTGTTTTTT. This codes for CASGELGGTGELFF.

The genes are TRBV4-2 and TRBJ2-7; a possible D gene is TRBD1 (7 bases). CDR1 LGHNA and CDR2 YNFKEQ come from the germline V gene. With 0 bases removed from V and 0 bases from J, the gap between germline ends came to 18 bases. This CDR3 has 18 residues. The CDR3 nucleotides read TGTGCCAGCAGCCAAGATAAGGGGGGAGCAGGGGGCTCCTACGAGCAGTACTTC. Its translation is CASSQDKGGAGGSYEQYF.

The chain has TRBV4-3 and TRBJ1-2; D is unclear. Germline V lookup: CDR1 LGHNA, CDR2 YSLEER. Trimming took off 0 bases at V and 5 bases at J, with 7 bases between the two ends. The CDR3 is 13 residues long. CDR3 residues: CASSQDRTYGYTF. The CDR3 DNA sequence: TGCGCCAGCAGCCAAGACAGGACTTATGGCTACACCTTC.

The chain combines TRBV29-1 with TRBJ2-7; a possible D gene is TRBD2 (6 bases). This CDR3 has 12 amino acids. Trimming pared 4 bases from V and 3 bases from J, leaving 10 bases between. From germline, CDR1 is SQVTM and CDR2 ANQGSEA. CDR3 in amino acids: CSVARDFYEQYF. CDR3 sequence (DNA): TGCAGCGTTGCCAGGGACTTCTACGAGCAGTACTTC.

The rearrangement links TRBV7-9 to TRBJ2-2; 8 nucleotides agree with TRBD1. Germline V gene data show CDR1 as SEHNR and CDR2 as FQNEAQ (reference sequence). There are 14 residues in the CDR3. The CDR3 region is CVPRRTGYTGELFF. CDR3 DNA: TGTGTTCCCCGGAGGACAGGGTACACCGGGGAGCTGTTTTTT.

This clone was seen a single time. The chain links TRBV10-1 to TRBJ2-7; D is possibly TRBD2 (6 bases). The CDR3 consists of 15 residues. The germline V gene encodes CDR1 WNHNN and CDR2 SYGVQD (reference sequence). The V end lost 0 bases, the J end lost 0 bases, and 9 bases lay between the germline ends. DNA for the CDR3: TGCGCCAGCAGTGAGTCCGGGGGAAGCTCCTACGAGCAGTACTTC. Its translation: CASSESGGSSYEQYF.

V usage is TRBV5-4 and J usage is TRBJ2-7; a possible D gene is TRBD2 (5 bases). Per the germline V gene, CDR1 is SGHNT and CDR2 is YYREEE (reference sequence). V was clipped by 1 base and J by 0 bases, with 11 bases between them. This CDR3 comprises 15 residues. The CDR3 DNA follows: TGTGCCAGCAGCTTGAAGAGGGATAGCTCCTACGAGCAGTACTTC. Its translation is CASSLKRDSSYEQYF. The whole variable domain, filled in from reference TRBV5-4 and TRBJ2-7, reads ETGVTQSPTHLIKTRGQQVTLRCSSQSGHNTVSWYQQALGQGPQFIFQYYREEENGRGNFPPRFSGLQFPNYSSELNVNALELDDSALYLCASSLKRDSSYEQYFGPGTRLTVT.

The rearrangement joins TRBV10-3 to TRBJ1-5; D may be TRBD1 (5 bases). V lost 8 bases and J lost 6, with 17 bases in between. This CDR3 spans 14 amino acids. Germline-derived CDR1 and CDR2 are ENHRY and SYGVKD. The CDR3 loop is CAIGTKIQGQPQHF. CDR3 DNA sequence: TGTGCCATCGGTACCAAAATTCAGGGTCAGCCCCAGCATTTT.

The chain has TRBV7-8 and TRBJ1-1; D is perhaps TRBD1 (6 bases). The CDR3 length is 15 residues. Trimming removed 1 base at V and 4 bases at J, with 13 bases between. CDR1 is SGHVS and CDR2 is FQNEAQ in the germline V gene. The CDR3 sequence: CASSLVQGMGTEAFF. The CDR3 coding sequence is TGTGCCAGCAGCTTAGTTCAGGGGATGGGCACTGAAGCTTTCTTT.

The V and J genes are TRBV28 and TRBJ1-1; TRBD1 might be the D (6 bases). V shed 6 bases and J shed 0 bases, with 14 bases lying between them. The V gene's germline CDR1 is MDHEN and CDR2 SYDVKM. The CDR3 covers 15 residues. This CDR3 is CASRRHRAMNTEAFF. The CDR3 DNA reads as TGTGCCAGCAGGCGTCACAGGGCCATGAACACTGAAGCTTTCTTT.

J is TRBJ2-3 and V is TRBV19; D may be TRBD1 (5 bases). The ends were cut back, 6 bases at V and 9 bases at J, with 16 bases in the middle. Looked up from germline, CDR1 is LNHDA and CDR2 is SQIVND (reference sequence). This CDR3 is built from 13 residues. The CDR3: CASRDTGVQTQYF. The CDR3 bases are TGTGCCAGTAGGGATACAGGAGTTCAGACGCAGTATTTT.

V gene TRBV5-1 combines with J gene TRBJ2-2; 11 bases agree with TRBD2. J was trimmed by 6 bases and V by 6 bases; bases with no gene match: 4. The V gene's germline CDR1 is SGHRS and CDR2 YFSETQ. The CDR3 runs to 14 residues. The CDR3 reads CASNVAGGPGELFF. The CDR3 coding sequence is TGCGCCAGCAATGTAGCGGGAGGGCCCGGGGAGCTGTTTTTT.

This clone was detected once. J is TRBJ2-5 and V is TRBV15, with a possible D match to TRBD2 (5 bases). The V end was cut by 6 bases, the J end by 3 bases, with 14 bases between. This CDR3 comprises 14 residues. The germline V gene encodes CDR1 LNHNV and CDR2 YYDKDF (reference sequence). CDR3 sequence (DNA): TGTGCCACCAGTCGCCCGGACTTTAAAGAGACCCAGTACTTC. The encoded protein is CATSRPDFKETQYF.

The chain employs TRBV5-6 and TRBJ2-1, with 11 bases identical to TRBD2. CDR3 length: 18 amino acids. Germline V CDR1 and CDR2: SGHDT, YYEEEE. Losses at the gene ends were 4 bases for V and 5 bases for J; bases not matched to a gene: 14. The CDR3 spells CASSPTFIAGGPNNEQFF. The CDR3 bases are TGTGCCAGCAGCCCGACCTTCATAGCGGGAGGGCCGAACAATGAGCAGTTCTTC.

This chain connects TRBV27 to TRBJ2-1; the D gene is possibly TRBD1 (6 bases). V lost 8 bases and J 5 bases, leaving 19 bases between the germline ends. The germline CDR1 and CDR2 sequences are MNHEY and SMNVEV (reference sequence). This CDR3 is 15 amino acids long. CDR3 DNA: TGTGCCAGCCGTACTCAGGGGACACGCAACAATGAGCAGTTCTTC. Amino acid sequence: CASRTQGTRNNEQFF.

The CDR3 DNA sequence: TGTGCCACCAGCACCGACAGGGGGCTTGTCACCTTC. Its protein product is CATSTDRGLVTF. The chain carries TRBV15 and TRBJ1-2; 10 bases map to TRBD1. With 4 bases clipped from V and 13 bases from J, the junction kept 6 bases outside the gene matches. The CDR3 is made up of 12 amino acids. Germline CDR1 reads LNHNV; CDR2 reads YYDKDF (reference sequence).

The chain uses TRBV28 and TRBJ1-2; 11 nucleotides align to TRBD1. J was trimmed by 6 bases and V by 5 bases; bases with no gene match: 2. The CDR3 is made up of 13 amino acids. CDR1 and CDR2 from the germline V gene are MDHEN and SYDVKM. DNA of the CDR3: TGTGCCAGCAGTCGGACAGGGGGCGATGGCTACACCTTC. Residues: CASSRTGGDGYTF.

This chain connects TRBV5-1 to TRBJ1-4; D perhaps matches TRBD1 (5 bases). Per germline, CDR1 SGHRS and CDR2 YFSETQ. The ends were cut back, 4 bases at V and 8 bases at J, with 18 bases in the middle. The CDR3 loop spans 15 amino acids. The CDR3 is CASSEDGGEWEKLFF. The CDR3 nucleotides are TGCGCCAGCAGCGAAGATGGGGGGGAGTGGGAAAAACTGTTTTTT.